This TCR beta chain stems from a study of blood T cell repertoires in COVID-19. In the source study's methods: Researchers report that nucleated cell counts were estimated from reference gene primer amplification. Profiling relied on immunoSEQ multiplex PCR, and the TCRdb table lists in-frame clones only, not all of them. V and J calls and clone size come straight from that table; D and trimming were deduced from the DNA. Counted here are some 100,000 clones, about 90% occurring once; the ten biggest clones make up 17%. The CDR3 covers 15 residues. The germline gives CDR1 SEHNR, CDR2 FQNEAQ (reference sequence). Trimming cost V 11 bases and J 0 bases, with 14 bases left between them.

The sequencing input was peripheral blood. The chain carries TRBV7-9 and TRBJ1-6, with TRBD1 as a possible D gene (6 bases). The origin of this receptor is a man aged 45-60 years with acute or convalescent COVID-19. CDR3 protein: CAVTIGGSYNSPLHF. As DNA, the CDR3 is TGTGCCGTGACTATAGGGGGCTCCTATAATTCACCCCTCCACTTT.